What follows is one T cell receptor (beta chain) and its context. It has no known antigen specificity. Per-base quality was not reported, and no clone a single base away is much larger than it. The immunoSEQ Assay, a bias-controlled multiplex PCR, was used to amplify TCRbeta CDR3 regions from genomic DNA. Processing in the source paper ran as follows. The number of nucleated cells in each sample was estimated by amplification of reference gene primers within the assay. To quantify the absolute abundance of each unique TCRbeta CDR3 rearrangement, sequence reads were collapsed and filtered. For each sample, productive Simpson clonality was calculated as the square root of Simpson's diversity index across productive rearrangements. The table was pulled from immuneACCESS by TCRdb, which kept in-frame rearrangements only. Such tables lose some clones; where checked, under half of the loss comes from unresolved V genes, and the rest has no known cause. V, J and clone size are those of that table, while D and trimming were read from the DNA. This sample is represented by a few hundred thousand clones; 88% of them were singletons. Around 3.1% of the sample is taken by the ten largest.

These data come from a study of blood T cell repertoires in COVID-19 (dated by TCRdb to between 2020 and 2021). Regarding the research as a whole: Collaborator samples came from the United States, Italy and Spain and covered acute and convalescent phases of COVID-19. The prospective study material was composed of cDNA or gDNA derived from T cells, B-cell-depleted T cells, or PBMCs. The dataset comprised deeply sampled blood TCRbeta repertoires from subjects exposed to, actively infected with, or recovered from COVID-19. The repertoires were released in a freely available public database meant as a resource for research on the immune response to SARS-CoV-2. The samples were drawn from two sources: the first 160 participants of the ongoing ImmuneRACE study, and 1,200 or so subjects contributed by 6 global collaborators. The sample metadata nearly always contained a de-identified subject ID, COVID-19 status, age in years and sex. Where available, HLA class I and class II types were obtained from metadata supplied by the sample provider rather than from assay-based typing.

Study-wide findings and limitations: The quantity of clinical and demographic metadata differed by source and by participant and was supplied without curation.

Participants in the prospective study were aged roughly 18 to 100 years, lived in 20 to 25 United States geographic areas, and enrolled through a virtual design. In the prospective study, cohorts were assigned on the basis of participant-reported clinical history obtained from a screening survey and a study questionnaire. Exposed participants were defined as having been in contact with someone with a PCR-confirmed or clinician-diagnosed COVID-19 case within 2 weeks of study entry. Mobile phlebotomists in the prospective study collected whole blood, serum and a nasopharyngeal or oropharyngeal swab from every participant. Prospective study participants could optionally give additional blood draws and questionnaires over an approximately two-month period. Blood samples from the prospective study were shipped frozen or at room temperature prior to DNA extraction. CDR1 and CDR2 are read off the germline V gene as SGHRS and YFSETQ. V is shortened by 1 base, J by 5 bases, and the region joining them spans 12 bases. The CDR3 measures 14 amino acids from cysteine to phenylalanine. This entry keeps only the CDR3 DNA: 42 bases, framed from base 1.

The specimen sequenced was PBMCs or T cells enriched from blood (not recorded which). The clonotype was recovered from a woman aged 40 to 49 who had been exposed to COVID-19. The sequence is built from TRBV5-1 and TRBJ1-2; no D gene is confidently identified. The DNA sequence is TGCGCCAGCAGCTTGATTCCAGGAAATTATGGCTACACCTTC. The translation is CASSLIPGNYGYTF.